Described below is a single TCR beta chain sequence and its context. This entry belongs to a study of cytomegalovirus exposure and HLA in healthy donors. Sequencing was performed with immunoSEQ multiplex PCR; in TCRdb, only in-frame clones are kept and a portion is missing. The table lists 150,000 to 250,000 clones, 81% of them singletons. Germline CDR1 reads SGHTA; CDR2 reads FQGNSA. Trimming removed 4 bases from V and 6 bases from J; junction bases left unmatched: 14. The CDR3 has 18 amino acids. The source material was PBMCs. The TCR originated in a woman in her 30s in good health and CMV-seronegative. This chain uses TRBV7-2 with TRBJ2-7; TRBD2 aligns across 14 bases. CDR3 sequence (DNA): TGTGCCAGCAGCTCGGGACTAGCGGGAGCCCTCGGTCGTTTCGAGCAGTACTTC. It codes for CASSSGLAGALGRFEQYF. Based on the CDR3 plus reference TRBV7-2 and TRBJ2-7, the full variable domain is GAGVSQSPSNKVTEKGKDVELRCDPISGHTALYWYRQSLGQGLEFLIYFQGNSAPDKSGLPSDRFSAERTGGSVSTLTIQRTQQEDSAVYLCASSSGLAGALGRFEQYFGPGTRLTVT.